What follows is one T cell receptor beta chain and its context. The antigen this receptor binds is unknown. No per-base quality is available; no much larger clone lies one base away. This entry is derived from a study of shared clonotypes between healthy human individuals (dated by TCRdb to the early 2020s). Concerning the study at large: Three men and two women, aged 18 to 49 years, made up the cohort. For each donor, CD4 naive and CD4 memory were each run on three plates, CD8 naive on two plates, and CD8 memory on one plate. The study deeply sequenced blood TCR repertoires of several healthy adults to estimate repertoire size and the extent of clonotype sharing between individuals. To increase sequencing depth and limit assay-specific biases, different laboratories used diverse techniques to prepare libraries and sequence TCR repertoires. Between about 0.85 and 8.9 billion PBMCs per donor were obtained by leukapheresis.

The CDR3 runs 17 residues from the cysteine to the phenylalanine. Kept here is only the CDR3 DNA, which spans 51 bases and is read in frame from base 1. Germline trimming amounts to 3 bases on V and 1 base on J, with 10 as the count of junction bases outside the gene matches. CDR1 and CDR2 were assigned from the germline V gene as SGHVS and FQNEAQ. Using the deep immunoSEQ assay, TCR CDR3 regions were amplified from genomic DNA by multiplex PCR. Genomic DNA extracted from each cell subset was distributed evenly over all wells of several immunoSEQ 96-well plates, and each plate served as one replicate. For sorted subsets, each replicate PCR was loaded with about 0.2 ug genomic DNA, equivalent to 30,000 or so T cell genomes. The purified libraries were quantified using a Qubit 3.0 fluorometer, sized with a Bioanalyzer 2100, and then quantified again using the KAPA Library Quantification kit. Every immunoSEQ 96-well plate was sequenced on a separate single-read 150-cycle Illumina NextSeq 550 flow cell. The published analysis was carried out like this. Because the immunoSEQ output included only junctional sequences and no quality scores, the filtering could not be the same as the filtering used for full-length reads. To assign V/J genes and CDR3, sequences were annotated against IMGT germline references using PyIR, a Python wrapper for IgBLAST v1.9. Reads with weak V/J assignments (E-value above 1e-6), missing CDR3, stop codons, out-of-frame junctions, or ambiguous translated residues were removed. V3J clonotypes were defined as sequences sharing the same inferred V gene, J gene, and CDR3 amino acid sequence. Percentage overlap between repertoires was calculated by dividing the number of shared unique clonotypes by the size of the smaller repertoire. RTK rarefaction, the Chao1 estimator, and Recon v2.1 estimates of unobserved clonotypes were used to assess repertoire richness. OLGA was used to compute generation probabilities for all TCRbeta clonotypes that the gDNA method yielded from a handful of donors. Sourced from immuneACCESS, this table was stored by TCRdb with only in-frame sequences that have V and J called. A share of the clones is absent; for the studies checked, an unresolved V gene accounts for under half, and the remainder has no known explanation. The D gene and trimming were derived from the DNA, and the V and J assignments and clone size from that table. This sample is represented by about 2.4 million clones; roughly 93% of them were singletons. 0.35% to 0.45% of the sample belongs to the ten largest clones.

The full study reports these points: Compared with non-shared clonotypes, the clonotypes found in all four sorted-subset donors had higher generation probabilities. The genetic and exposure-history diversity represented was limited by the small number of donors. Only blood was sampled, and tissue TCR repertoires likely differ from those in blood. Naive subsets generally had larger estimated clonotype richness than memory subsets did. Based on pairwise subsampling, the degree of clonotype sharing among donors was expected to be affected by sequencing depth. Across a few donors, roughly 5.1% of naive CD4, more than 3% of naive CD8, under 2.5% of memory CD4, and roughly 0.41% of memory CD8 clonotypes were shared. Rarefaction of sorted-subset datasets indicated incomplete sequencing despite the large sequencing depth.

Donors were healthy HIV-negative adults with no recently reported acute infections or vaccinations. Every donor was a Caucasian adult living in Nashville, Tennessee, USA. Magnetic negative selection was used to enrich CD4+ T cells, after which naive cells were positively selected on CD45RA and the negative fraction became the memory subset. After blood collection by leukapheresis, PBMCs were isolated using Ficoll-Histopaque density gradient centrifugation and then cryopreserved in the vapor phase of liquid nitrogen. Analytical flow cytometry was used to check the purity and quantity of every magnetically sorted T cell population. Genomic DNA was isolated from each sorted fraction and quantified by UV absorbance on a Nanodrop 2000c.

Specimen: naive CD4+ T cells from PBMCs. According to the study, the label for this sample's cell subset or site signals: CD45RA+ positively selected. The receptor comes from a man aged 18 to 35 in good health. Some clones in this sample may be carry-over from other donors' samples. This sequence uses TRBV7-8 and TRBJ2-3; TRBD1 lines up with 7 middle nucleotides. The CDR3 sequence is CASSFLRQGPGTDTQYF. The nucleotide sequence is TGTGCCAGCAGCTTCCTACGACAGGGCCCGGGCACAGATACGCAGTATTTT.